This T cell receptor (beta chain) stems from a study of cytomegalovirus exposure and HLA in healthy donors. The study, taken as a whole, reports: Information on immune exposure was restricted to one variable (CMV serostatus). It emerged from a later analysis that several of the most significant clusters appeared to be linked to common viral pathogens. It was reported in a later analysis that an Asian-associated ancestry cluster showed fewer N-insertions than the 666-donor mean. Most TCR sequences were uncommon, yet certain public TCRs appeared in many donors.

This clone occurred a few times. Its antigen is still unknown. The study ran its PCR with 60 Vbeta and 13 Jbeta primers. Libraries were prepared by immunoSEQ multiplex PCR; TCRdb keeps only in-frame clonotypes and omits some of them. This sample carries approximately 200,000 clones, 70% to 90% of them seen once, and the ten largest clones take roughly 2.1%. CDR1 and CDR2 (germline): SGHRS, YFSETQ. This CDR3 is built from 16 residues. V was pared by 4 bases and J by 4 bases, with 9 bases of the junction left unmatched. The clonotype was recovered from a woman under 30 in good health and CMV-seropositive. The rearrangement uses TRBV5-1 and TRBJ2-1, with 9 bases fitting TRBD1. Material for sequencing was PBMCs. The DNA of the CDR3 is TGCGCCAGCAGCCCCATGCCGGGACAGGGTTACAATGAGCAGTTCTTC. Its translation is CASSPMPGQGYNEQFF.